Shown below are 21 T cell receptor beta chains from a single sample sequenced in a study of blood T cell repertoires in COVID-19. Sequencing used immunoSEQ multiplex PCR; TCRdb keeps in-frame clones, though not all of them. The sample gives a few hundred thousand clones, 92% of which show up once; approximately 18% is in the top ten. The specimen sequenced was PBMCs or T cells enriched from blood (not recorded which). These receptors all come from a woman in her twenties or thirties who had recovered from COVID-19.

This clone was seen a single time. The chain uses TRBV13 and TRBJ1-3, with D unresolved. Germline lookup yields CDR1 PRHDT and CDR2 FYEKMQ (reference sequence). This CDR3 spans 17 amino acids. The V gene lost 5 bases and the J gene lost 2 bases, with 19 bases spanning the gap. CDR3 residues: CASSLGVGLTPGNTIYF. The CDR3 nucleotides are TGTGCCAGCAGCCTTGGTGTCGGACTGACTCCTGGAAACACCATATATTTT.

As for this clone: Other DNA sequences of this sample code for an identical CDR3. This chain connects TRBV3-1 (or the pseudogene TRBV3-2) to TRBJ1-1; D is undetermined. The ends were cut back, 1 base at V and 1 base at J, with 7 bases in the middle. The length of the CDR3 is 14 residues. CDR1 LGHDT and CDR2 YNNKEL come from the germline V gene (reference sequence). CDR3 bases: TGTGCCAGCAGCCAAGTGGCAGGGAACACTGAAGCTTTCTTT. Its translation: CASSQVAGNTEAFF.

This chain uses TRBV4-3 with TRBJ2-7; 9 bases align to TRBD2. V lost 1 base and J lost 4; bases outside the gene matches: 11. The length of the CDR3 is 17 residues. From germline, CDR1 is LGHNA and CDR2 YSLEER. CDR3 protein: CASSQAIPGLASYEQYF. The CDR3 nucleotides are TGCGCCAGCAGCCAAGCAATTCCGGGACTAGCATCGTACGAGCAGTACTTC.

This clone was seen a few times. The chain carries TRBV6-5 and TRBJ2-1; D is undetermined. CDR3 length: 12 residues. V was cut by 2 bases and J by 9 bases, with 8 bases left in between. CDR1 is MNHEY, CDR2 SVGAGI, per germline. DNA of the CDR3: TGTGCCAGCAGTTACCGAGCAGGTGAGCAGTTCTTC. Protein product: CASSYRAGEQFF.

CDR3 sequence: CASSEKIGGASPLHF. The DNA for the CDR3 is TGTGCCAGCAGTGAGAAGATAGGGGGTGCTTCACCCCTCCACTTT. V usage is TRBV6-1 and J usage is TRBJ1-6, with D perhaps matching TRBD1 (6 bases). Germline CDR1 and CDR2: MNHNS and SASEGT. The CDR3 runs 15 residues. Trimming took 3 bases from V and 9 from J, leaving 15 bases between them.

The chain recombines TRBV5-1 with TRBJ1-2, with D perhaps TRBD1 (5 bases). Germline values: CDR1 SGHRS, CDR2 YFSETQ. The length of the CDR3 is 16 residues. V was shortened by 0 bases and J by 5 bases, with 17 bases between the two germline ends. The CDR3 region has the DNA TGCGCCAGCAGCTTGGGGGTTCCCCAGGGTGAATATGGCTACACCTTC. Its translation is CASSLGVPQGEYGYTF. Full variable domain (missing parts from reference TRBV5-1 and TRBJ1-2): KAGVTQTPRYLIKTRGQQVTLSCSPISGHRSVSWYQQTPGQGLQFLFEYFSETQRNKGNFPGRFSGRQFSNSRSEMNVSTLELGDSALYLCASSLGVPQGEYGYTFGSGTRLTVV.

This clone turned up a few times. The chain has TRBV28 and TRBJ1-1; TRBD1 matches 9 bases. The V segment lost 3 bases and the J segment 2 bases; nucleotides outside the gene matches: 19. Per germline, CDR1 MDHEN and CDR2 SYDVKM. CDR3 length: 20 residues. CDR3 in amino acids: CASSFIRDREGDRSNTEAFF. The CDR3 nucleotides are TGTGCCAGCAGTTTTATAAGGGACAGGGAGGGAGACCGGAGTAACACTGAAGCTTTCTTT.

The CDR3 DNA reads TGCGCCAGCAGCTCTACCACAGATACGCAGTATTTT. This gives the protein CASSSTTDTQYF. The V call is TRBV5-1, the J call TRBJ2-3; D unclear. The germline V gene encodes CDR1 SGHRS and CDR2 YFSETQ. This CDR3 comprises 12 residues. The V end was cut by 3 bases, the J end by 2 bases, with 4 bases between.

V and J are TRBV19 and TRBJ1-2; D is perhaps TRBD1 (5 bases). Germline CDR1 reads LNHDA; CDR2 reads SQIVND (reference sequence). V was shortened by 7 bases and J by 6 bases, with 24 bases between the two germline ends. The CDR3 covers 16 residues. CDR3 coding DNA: TGTGCCAGTACCTCCTTTGGGGTGGAGGGGATGGATGGCTACACCTTC. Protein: CASTSFGVEGMDGYTF.

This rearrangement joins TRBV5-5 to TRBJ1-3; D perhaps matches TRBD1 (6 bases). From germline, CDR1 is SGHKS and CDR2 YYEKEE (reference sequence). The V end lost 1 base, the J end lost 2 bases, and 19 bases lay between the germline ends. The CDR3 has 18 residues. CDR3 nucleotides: TGTGCCAGCAGCTTGCTCCGTGCGCGGGGGGCTGCTGGAAACACCATATATTTT. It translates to CASSLLRARGAAGNTIYF.

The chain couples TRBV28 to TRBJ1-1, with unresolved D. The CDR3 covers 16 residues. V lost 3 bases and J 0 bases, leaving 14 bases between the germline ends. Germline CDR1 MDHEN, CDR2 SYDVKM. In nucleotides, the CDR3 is TGTGCCAGCAGTTTCTCCTATGACACACTGAACACTGAAGCTTTCTTT. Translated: CASSFSYDTLNTEAFF.

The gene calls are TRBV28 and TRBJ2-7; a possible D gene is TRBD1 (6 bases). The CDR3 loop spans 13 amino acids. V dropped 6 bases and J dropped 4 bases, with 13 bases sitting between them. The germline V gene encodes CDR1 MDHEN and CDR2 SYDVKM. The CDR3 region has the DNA TGTGCCAGCAGGCCCGGGACACCTTACGAGCAGTACTTC. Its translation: CASRPGTPYEQYF.

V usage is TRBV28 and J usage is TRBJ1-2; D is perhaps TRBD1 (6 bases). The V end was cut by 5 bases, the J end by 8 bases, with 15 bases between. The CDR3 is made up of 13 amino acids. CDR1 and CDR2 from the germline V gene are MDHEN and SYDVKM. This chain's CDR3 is CASSGQIESGYTF. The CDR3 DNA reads TGTGCCAGCAGTGGACAGATCGAGAGCGGCTACACCTTC.

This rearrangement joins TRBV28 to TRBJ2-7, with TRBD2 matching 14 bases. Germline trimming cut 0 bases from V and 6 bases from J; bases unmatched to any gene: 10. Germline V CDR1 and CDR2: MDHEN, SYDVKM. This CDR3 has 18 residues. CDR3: CASSLWGRLGTSGSEQYF. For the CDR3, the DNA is TGTGCCAGCAGTTTATGGGGGCGTTTAGGGACTAGCGGGAGCGAGCAGTACTTC.

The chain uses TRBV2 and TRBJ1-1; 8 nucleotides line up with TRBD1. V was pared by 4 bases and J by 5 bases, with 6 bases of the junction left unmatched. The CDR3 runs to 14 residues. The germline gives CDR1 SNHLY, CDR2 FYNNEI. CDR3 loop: CASSGDRGRTEAFF. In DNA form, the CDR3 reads TGTGCCAGCAGTGGCGACAGGGGTAGAACTGAAGCTTTCTTT. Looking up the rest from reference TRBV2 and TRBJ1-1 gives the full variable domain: EPEVTQTPSHQVTQMGQEVILRCVPISNHLYFYWYRQILGQKVEFLVSFYNNEISEKSEIFDDQFSVERPDGSNFTLKIRSTKLEDSAMYFCASSGDRGRTEAFFGQGTRLTVV.

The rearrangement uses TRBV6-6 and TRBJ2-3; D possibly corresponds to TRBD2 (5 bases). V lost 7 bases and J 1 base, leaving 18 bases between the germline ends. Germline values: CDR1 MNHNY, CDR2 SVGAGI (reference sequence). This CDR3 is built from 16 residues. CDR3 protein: CASMPGGLAGTDTQYF. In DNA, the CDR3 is TGTGCCAGCATGCCGGGCGGGTTGGCCGGCACAGATACGCAGTATTTT.

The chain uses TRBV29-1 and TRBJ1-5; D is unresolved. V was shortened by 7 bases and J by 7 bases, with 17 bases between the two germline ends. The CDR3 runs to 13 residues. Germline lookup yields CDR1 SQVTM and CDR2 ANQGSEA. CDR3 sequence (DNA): TGCAGCGCCGCTGGCGGGGTAGGCCAGCCCCAGCATTTT. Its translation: CSAAGGVGQPQHF.

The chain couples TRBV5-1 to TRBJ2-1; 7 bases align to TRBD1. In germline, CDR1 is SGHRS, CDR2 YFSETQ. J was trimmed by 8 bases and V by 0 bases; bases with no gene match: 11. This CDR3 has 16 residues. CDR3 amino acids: CASSLGGTAQGDEQFF. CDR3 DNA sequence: TGCGCCAGCAGCTTGGGGGGGACAGCACAAGGCGATGAGCAGTTCTTC.

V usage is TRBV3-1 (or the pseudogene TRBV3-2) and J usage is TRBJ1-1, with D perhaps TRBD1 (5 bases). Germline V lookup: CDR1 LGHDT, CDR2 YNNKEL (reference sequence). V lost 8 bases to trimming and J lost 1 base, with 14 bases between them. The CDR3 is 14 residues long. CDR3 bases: TGTGCCAGCGGTTTTTGGCAGGGGAACACTGAAGCTTTCTTT. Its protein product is CASGFWQGNTEAFF.

The CDR3 loop is CASTPRGGPYSTDTQYF. The DNA for the CDR3 is TGCGCCAGCACCCCGCGCGGGGGGCCCTATAGCACAGATACGCAGTATTTT. The chain has TRBV4-1 and TRBJ2-3; 8 bases fit TRBD2. The trim removed 7 bases at V and 0 bases at J, leaving 12 bases unmatched. This CDR3 is 17 amino acids long. Germline V CDR1 and CDR2: MGHRA, YSYEKL.

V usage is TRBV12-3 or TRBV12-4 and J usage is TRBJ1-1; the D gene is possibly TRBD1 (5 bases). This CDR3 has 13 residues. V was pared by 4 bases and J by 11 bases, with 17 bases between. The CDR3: CASSYGGPWRAFF. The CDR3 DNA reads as TGTGCCAGCAGTTACGGGGGACCGTGGCGGGCTTTCTTT.